The rows below give T cell receptor beta chains drawn from one sample of a study of T cells in Graves' hyperthyroidism and ophthalmopathy. TCRdb re-derived calls from the multiplex PCR reads in MiXCR, one entry per CDR3 protein. The profile shows around 600,000 distinct CDR3 sequences, 45% of them singletons. The sample taken for sequencing was peripheral blood or thyroid tissue (not recorded which). These receptors were obtained from an adult man with Graves' disease, either hyperthyroidism or ophthalmopathy (not recorded which). CDR3s include the opening cysteine and the closing phenylalanine or tryptophan. The order of the fields is D gene, clone size, V gene, J gene, CDR3 DNA, CDR3 protein. The D gene is left open where the match is weak. A clone size is listed for some rows: how often the clone was seen (once, few, many), or a class if it is expanded.

d_call: .; clone_size: .; v_call: TRBV7-9; j_call: TRBJ1-6; cdr3_nt: TGTGCCAGCAGCCTAGGAGGGGGGAACCTCCACTTT; cdr3_aa: CASSLGGGNLHF
d_call: TRBD2; clone_size: many; v_call: TRBV7-3; j_call: TRBJ2-5; cdr3_nt: TGTGCCAGCAGCCGGACTAGCGGGCTCCAAGAGACCCAGTACTTC; cdr3_aa: CASSRTSGLQETQYF
d_call: TRBD1; clone_size: .; v_call: TRBV2; j_call: TRBJ1-6; cdr3_nt: TGTGCCAGTAACAGGGACAGTGATTCACCCCTCCACTTT; cdr3_aa: CASNRDSDSPLHF
d_call: TRBD1; clone_size: .; v_call: TRBV15; j_call: TRBJ2-5; cdr3_nt: TGTGCCACCAGCAGAGCAGGGAGTGGACAGGGTGAAGAGACCCAGTACTTC; cdr3_aa: CATSRAGSGQGEETQYF
d_call: .; clone_size: many; v_call: TRBV10-3; j_call: TRBJ1-2; cdr3_nt: TGTGCCATCAGTGCGGCGGCGACAGAAGCTAACTATGGCTACACCTTC; cdr3_aa: CAISAAATEANYGYTF
d_call: TRBD1; clone_size: .; v_call: TRBV7-8; j_call: TRBJ1-2; cdr3_nt: TGTGCCAGCAGCTTAACGGGACAGGCGAAATATGGCTACACCTTC; cdr3_aa: CASSLTGQAKYGYTF
d_call: TRBD1; clone_size: .; v_call: TRBV2; j_call: TRBJ1-5; cdr3_nt: TGTGCCAGCAGCCCGGGACAGGGGGGCAATCAGCCCCGGCATTTT; cdr3_aa: CASSPGQGGNQPRHF
d_call: TRBD1; clone_size: .; v_call: TRBV2; j_call: TRBJ1-3; cdr3_nt: TGTGCCAGCAGCACCGGGACAGGGCCGTCTGGACACACCATATATTTT; cdr3_aa: CASSTGTGPSGHTIYF
d_call: TRBD1; clone_size: many; v_call: TRBV2; j_call: TRBJ1-5; cdr3_nt: TGTGCCAGCATGGACAGGGGATTCAATCAGCCCCAGCATTTT; cdr3_aa: CASMDRGFNQPQHF
d_call: TRBD2; clone_size: few; v_call: TRBV20-1; j_call: TRBJ2-5; cdr3_nt: TGCAGTGCTAGAGATCCTAGCGGGGGGCAAGAGACCCAGTACTTC; cdr3_aa: CSARDPSGGQETQYF
d_call: .; clone_size: once; v_call: TRBV2; j_call: TRBJ1-4; cdr3_nt: TGTGCCAGCAAGAGGGCAGCTAATGAAAAACCGTTTTTT; cdr3_aa: CASKRAANEKPFF
d_call: TRBD1; clone_size: .; v_call: TRBV20-1; j_call: TRBJ2-6; cdr3_nt: TGCAGTCTCTACAGGGGTACCCCTTCTCTGGGGGCCAACGTCCTGACTTTC; cdr3_aa: CSLYRGTPSLGANVLTF
d_call: TRBD1; clone_size: few; v_call: TRBV4-1; j_call: TRBJ1-1; cdr3_nt: TGCGCCAGCAGCGACCGGGACAGGGCCGGGAACACTGAAGCTTTCTTT; cdr3_aa: CASSDRDRAGNTEAFF
d_call: .; clone_size: .; v_call: TRBV12-3/TRBV12-4; j_call: TRBJ1-1; cdr3_nt: TGTGCCAGCAACCTGCCCCAGCGGAACACTGAAGCTTTCTTT; cdr3_aa: CASNLPQRNTEAFF
d_call: TRBD1; clone_size: .; v_call: TRBV6-5; j_call: TRBJ1-1; cdr3_nt: TGTGCCAGCAGTTACTCGACAGGGGCGAACACTGAAGCTTTCTTT; cdr3_aa: CASSYSTGANTEAFF